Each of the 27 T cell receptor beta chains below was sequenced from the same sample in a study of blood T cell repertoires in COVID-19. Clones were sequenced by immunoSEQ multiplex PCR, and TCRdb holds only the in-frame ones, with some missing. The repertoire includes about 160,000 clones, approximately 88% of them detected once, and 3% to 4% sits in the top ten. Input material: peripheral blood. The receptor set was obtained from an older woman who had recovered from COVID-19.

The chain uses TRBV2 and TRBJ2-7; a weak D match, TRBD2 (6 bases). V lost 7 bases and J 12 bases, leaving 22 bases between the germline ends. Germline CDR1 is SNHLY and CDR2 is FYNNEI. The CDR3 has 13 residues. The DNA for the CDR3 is TGTGCCAGCACCTCAGGAGGGGACTCCAGAAGGTACTTC. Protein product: CASTSGGDSRRYF.

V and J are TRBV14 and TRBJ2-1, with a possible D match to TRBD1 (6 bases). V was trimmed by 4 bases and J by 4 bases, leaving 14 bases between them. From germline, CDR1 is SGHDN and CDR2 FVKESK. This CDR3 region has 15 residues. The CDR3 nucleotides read TGTGCCAGCAGCCCCCCCTCTACAGGGTACAATGAGCAGTTCTTC. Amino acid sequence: CASSPPSTGYNEQFF.

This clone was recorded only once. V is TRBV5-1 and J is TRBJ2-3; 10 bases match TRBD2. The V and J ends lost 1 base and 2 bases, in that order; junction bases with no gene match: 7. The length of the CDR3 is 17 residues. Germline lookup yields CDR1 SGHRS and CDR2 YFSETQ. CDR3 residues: CASSLSSGGLFTDTQYF. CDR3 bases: TGCGCCAGCAGCTTGAGTAGCGGGGGGCTTTTCACAGATACGCAGTATTTT. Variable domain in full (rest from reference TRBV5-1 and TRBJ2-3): KAGVTQTPRYLIKTRGQQVTLSCSPISGHRSVSWYQQTPGQGLQFLFEYFSETQRNKGNFPGRFSGRQFSNSRSEMNVSTLELGDSALYLCASSLSSGGLFTDTQYFGPGTRLTVL.

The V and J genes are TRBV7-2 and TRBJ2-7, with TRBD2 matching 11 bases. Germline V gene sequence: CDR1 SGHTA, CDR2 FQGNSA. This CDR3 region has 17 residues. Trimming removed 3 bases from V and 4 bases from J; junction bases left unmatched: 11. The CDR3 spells CASSFLTSGSLKYEQYF. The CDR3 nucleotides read TGTGCCAGCAGCTTTCTCACTAGCGGGAGCCTCAAATACGAGCAGTACTTC.

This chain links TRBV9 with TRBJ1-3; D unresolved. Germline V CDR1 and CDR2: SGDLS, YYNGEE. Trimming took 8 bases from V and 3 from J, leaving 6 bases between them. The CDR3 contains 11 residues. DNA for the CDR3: TGTGCCAGTGGGCGTGGAAACACCATATATTTT. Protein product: CASGRGNTIYF.

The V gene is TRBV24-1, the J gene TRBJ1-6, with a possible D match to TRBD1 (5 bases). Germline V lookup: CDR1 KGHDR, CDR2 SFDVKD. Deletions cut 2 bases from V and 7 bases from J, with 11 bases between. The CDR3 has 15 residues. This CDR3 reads CATSDSRQLNSPLHF. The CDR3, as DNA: TGTGCCACCAGTGATTCGCGACAGTTGAATTCACCCCTCCACTTT.

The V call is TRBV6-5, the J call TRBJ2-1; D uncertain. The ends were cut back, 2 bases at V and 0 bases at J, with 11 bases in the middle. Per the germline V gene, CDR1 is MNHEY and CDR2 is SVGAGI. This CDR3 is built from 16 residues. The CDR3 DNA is TGTGCCAGCAGTTACGTAAGAGTCCCCTCCTACAATGAGCAGTTCTTC. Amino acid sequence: CASSYVRVPSYNEQFF.

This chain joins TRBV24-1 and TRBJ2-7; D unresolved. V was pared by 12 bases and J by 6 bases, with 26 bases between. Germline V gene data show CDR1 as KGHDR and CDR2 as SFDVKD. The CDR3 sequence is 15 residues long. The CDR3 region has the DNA TGTGCCTCCATGAATAAGACGGTTCTCGAGGTCGAGCAGTACTTC. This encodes CASMNKTVLEVEQYF.

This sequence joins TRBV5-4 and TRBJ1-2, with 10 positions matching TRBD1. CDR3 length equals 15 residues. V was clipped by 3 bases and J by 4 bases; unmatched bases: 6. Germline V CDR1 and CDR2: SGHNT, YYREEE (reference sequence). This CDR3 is CASSSQGQGGYGYTF. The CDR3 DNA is TGTGCCAGCAGCTCCCAAGGACAGGGGGGCTATGGCTACACCTTC.

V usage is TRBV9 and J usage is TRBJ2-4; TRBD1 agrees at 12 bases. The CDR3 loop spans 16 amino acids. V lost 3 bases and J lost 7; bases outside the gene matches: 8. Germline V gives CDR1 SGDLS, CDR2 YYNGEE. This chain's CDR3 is CASSASGGQGANIQYF. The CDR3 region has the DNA TGTGCCAGCAGCGCATCAGGGGGACAGGGGGCGAACATTCAGTACTTC.

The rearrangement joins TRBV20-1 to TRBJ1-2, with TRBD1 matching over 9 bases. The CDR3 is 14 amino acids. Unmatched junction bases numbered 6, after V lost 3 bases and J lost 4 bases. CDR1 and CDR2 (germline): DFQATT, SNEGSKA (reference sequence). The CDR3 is CSASSGTGTYGYTF. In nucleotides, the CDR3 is TGCAGTGCTAGTAGCGGGACAGGGACCTATGGCTACACCTTC.

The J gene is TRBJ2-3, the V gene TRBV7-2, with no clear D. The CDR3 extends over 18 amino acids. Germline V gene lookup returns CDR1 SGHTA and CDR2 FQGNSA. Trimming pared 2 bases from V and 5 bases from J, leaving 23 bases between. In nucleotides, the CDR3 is TGTGCCAGCAGCTTATATTTTTCGTTTCTACCGAGTCGAGATACGCAGTATTTT. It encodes CASSLYFSFLPSRDTQYF.

The CDR3 DNA reads TGTGCCAGCACGGACTTCAGCACAGATACGCAGTATTTT. Its translation is CASTDFSTDTQYF. The V and J genes are TRBV27 and TRBJ2-3; TRBD2 is a possible D gene (5 bases). Germline CDR1 is MNHEY and CDR2 is SMNVEV (reference sequence). The CDR3 has 13 residues. The V and J ends lost 7 bases and 0 bases respectively, with 8 bases between them.

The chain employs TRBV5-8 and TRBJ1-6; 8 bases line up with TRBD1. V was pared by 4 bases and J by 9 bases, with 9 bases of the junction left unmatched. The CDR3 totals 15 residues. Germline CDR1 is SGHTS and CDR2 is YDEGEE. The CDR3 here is CASSLGQGYRSPLHF. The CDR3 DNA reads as TGTGCCAGCAGCCTTGGACAGGGTTATCGTTCACCCCTCCACTTT.

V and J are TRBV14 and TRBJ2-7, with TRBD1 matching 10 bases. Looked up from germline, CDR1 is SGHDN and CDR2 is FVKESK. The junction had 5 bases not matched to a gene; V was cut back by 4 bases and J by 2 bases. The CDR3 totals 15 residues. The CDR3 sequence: CASSPGQGLTYEQYF. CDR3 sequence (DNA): TGTGCCAGCAGCCCGGGACAGGGGCTCACCTACGAGCAGTACTTC.

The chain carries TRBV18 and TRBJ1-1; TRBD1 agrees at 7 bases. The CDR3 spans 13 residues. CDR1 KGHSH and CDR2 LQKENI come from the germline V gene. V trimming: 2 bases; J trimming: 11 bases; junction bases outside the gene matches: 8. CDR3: CASSPGTDQLAFF. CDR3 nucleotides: TGTGCCAGCTCACCAGGGACAGACCAGTTGGCTTTCTTT.

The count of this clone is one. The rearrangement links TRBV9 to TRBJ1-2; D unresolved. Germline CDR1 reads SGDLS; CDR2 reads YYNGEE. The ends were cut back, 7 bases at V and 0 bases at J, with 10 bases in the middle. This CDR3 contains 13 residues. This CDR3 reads CASADRANYGYTF. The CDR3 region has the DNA TGTGCCAGCGCCGACCGGGCTAACTATGGCTACACCTTC.

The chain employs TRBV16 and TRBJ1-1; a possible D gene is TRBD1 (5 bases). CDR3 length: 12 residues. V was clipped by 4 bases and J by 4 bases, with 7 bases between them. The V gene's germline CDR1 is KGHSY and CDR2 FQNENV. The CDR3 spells CASSPRGTEAFF. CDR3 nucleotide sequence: TGTGCCAGCAGCCCAAGGGGCACTGAAGCTTTCTTT.

CDR3 protein: CASSALTGGGTEAFF. The CDR3 coding sequence is TGTGCCAGCAGCGCCTTGACAGGGGGGGGAACTGAAGCTTTCTTT. The chain joins TRBV5-4 to TRBJ1-1; the match to TRBD1 covers 9 bases. Germline V gene sequence: CDR1 SGHNT, CDR2 YYREEE (reference sequence). This CDR3 has 15 residues. V shed 4 bases and J 5 bases; nucleotides not matched to a gene: 9.

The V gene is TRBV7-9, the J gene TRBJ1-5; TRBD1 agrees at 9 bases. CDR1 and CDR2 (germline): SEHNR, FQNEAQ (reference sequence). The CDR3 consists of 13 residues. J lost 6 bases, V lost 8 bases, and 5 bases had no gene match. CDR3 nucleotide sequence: TGTGCCAGCGCCGGGACAGGGTTTCAGCCCCAGCATTTT. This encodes CASAGTGFQPQHF.

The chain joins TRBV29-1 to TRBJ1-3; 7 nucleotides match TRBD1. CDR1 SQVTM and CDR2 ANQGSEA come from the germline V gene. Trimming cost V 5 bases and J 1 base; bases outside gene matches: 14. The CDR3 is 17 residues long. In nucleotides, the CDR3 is TGCAGCGTTCTAATCATTGGACAGGACCTTTCTGGAAACACCATATATTTT. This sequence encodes CSVLIIGQDLSGNTIYF.

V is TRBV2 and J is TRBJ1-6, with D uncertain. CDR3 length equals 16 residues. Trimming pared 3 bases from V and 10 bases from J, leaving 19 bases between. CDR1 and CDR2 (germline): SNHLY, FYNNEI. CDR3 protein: CASSEFPVSTGSPLHF. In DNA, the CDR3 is TGTGCCAGCAGTGAGTTCCCAGTAAGCACGGGATCACCCCTCCACTTT. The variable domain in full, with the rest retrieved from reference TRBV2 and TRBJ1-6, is EPEVTQTPSHQVTQMGQEVILRCVPISNHLYFYWYRQILGQKVEFLVSFYNNEISEKSEIFDDQFSVERPDGSNFTLKIRSTKLEDSAMYFCASSEFPVSTGSPLHFGNGTRLTVT.

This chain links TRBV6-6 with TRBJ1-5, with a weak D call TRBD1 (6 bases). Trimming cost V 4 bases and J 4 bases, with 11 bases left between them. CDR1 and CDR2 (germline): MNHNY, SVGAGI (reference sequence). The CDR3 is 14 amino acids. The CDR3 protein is CASSSHRANQPQHF. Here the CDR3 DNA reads TGTGCCAGCAGTTCGCACAGGGCGAATCAGCCCCAGCATTTT.

The CDR3 spells CASRVDFQETQYF. The CDR3 nucleotides read TGTGCCAGCAGGGTGGACTTCCAAGAGACCCAGTACTTC. This sequence joins TRBV2 and TRBJ2-5; D perhaps matches TRBD2 (5 bases). The CDR3 has 13 residues. Looked up from germline, CDR1 is SNHLY and CDR2 is FYNNEI. V was clipped by 6 bases and J by 1 base, with 9 bases between them.

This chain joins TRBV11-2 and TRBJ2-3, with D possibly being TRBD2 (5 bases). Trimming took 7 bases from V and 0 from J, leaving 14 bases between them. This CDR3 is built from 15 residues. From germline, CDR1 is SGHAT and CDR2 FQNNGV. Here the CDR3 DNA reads TGTGCCAGCACCTTCGGAGGCCATAGCACAGATACGCAGTATTTT. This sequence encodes CASTFGGHSTDTQYF.

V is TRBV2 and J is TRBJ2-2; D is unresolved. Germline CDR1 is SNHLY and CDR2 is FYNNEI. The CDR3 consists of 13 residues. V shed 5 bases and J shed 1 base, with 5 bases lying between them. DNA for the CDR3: TGTGCCAGCAGTCCTCGGAACACCGGGGAGCTGTTTTTT. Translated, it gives CASSPRNTGELFF.

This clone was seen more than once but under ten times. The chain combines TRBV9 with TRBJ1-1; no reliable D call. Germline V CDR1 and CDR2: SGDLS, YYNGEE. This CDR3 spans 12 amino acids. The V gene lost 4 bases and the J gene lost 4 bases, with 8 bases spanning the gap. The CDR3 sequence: CASSLPSTEAFF. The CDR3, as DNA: TGTGCCAGCAGCCTGCCGAGCACTGAAGCTTTCTTT.